The 19 T cell receptor beta chains listed next were all sequenced from one sample in a study of control samples from healthy donors and cancer patients. The table came from immunoSEQ multiplex PCR; TCRdb's copy has only in-frame clones and leaves some out. This sample has some 200,000 clones; roughly 94% occur once, and the top ten carry approximately 1.6%. The sample comprised blood. The receptor source for this set is a man between 50 and 59 years old in good health.

A remark on this clone: The same CDR3 also results from other DNA sequences found in this sample. V is TRBV10-3 and J is TRBJ1-5; 7 bases are shared with TRBD1. The V and J ends lost 3 bases and 4 bases, in that order; junction bases with no gene match: 9. This CDR3 is 16 amino acids long. Germline V gives CDR1 ENHRY, CDR2 SYGVKD. CDR3 protein: CAISERLGQDNQPQHF. CDR3 coding DNA: TGTGCCATCAGTGAACGTCTTGGACAGGATAATCAGCCCCAGCATTTT.

The CDR3 region has the DNA TGTGCCAGCTCACCAGGCAGTCATAACACTGAAGCTTTCTTT. Its translation: CASSPGSHNTEAFF. The chain carries TRBV18 and TRBJ1-1; D remains unclear. The CDR3 extends over 14 amino acids. V was cut by 2 bases and J by 2 bases, with 9 bases left in between. Germline CDR1 is KGHSH and CDR2 is LQKENI. Variable domain in full (rest from reference TRBV18 and TRBJ1-1): NAGVMQNPRHLVRRRGQEARLRCSPMKGHSHVYWYRQLPEEGLKFMVYLQKENIIDESGMPKERFSAEFPKEGPSILRIQQVVRGDSAAYFCASSPGSHNTEAFFGQGTRLTVV.

This chain connects TRBV25-1 to TRBJ2-2; 8 positions match TRBD1. The germline V gene encodes CDR1 MGHDK and CDR2 SYGVNS. This CDR3 spans 15 amino acids. Trimming removed 3 bases from V and 9 bases from J; junction bases left unmatched: 9. The CDR3 sequence is CASSDSDRGSRELFF. As DNA, the CDR3 is TGTGCCAGCAGTGATTCAGACAGGGGATCGAGGGAGCTGTTTTTT.

The chain combines TRBV5-4 with TRBJ1-6, with no clear D. The germline CDR1 and CDR2 sequences are SGHNT and YYREEE (reference sequence). V lost 4 bases and J 4 bases, leaving 6 bases between the germline ends. This CDR3 contains 13 residues. CDR3 sequence reads: CASSREYNSPLHF. In DNA form, the CDR3 reads TGTGCCAGCAGCAGAGAGTATAATTCACCCCTCCACTTT.

CDR3 DNA sequence: TGTGCCTGGAGTACGCTAGGGGCGCTGGATTCACCCCTCCACTTT. Translating it yields CAWSTLGALDSPLHF. The chain employs TRBV30 and TRBJ1-6; possible D gene TRBD1, 5 bases. The CDR3 runs to 15 residues. Trimming cost V 2 bases and J 8 bases, with 16 bases left between them. CDR1 is GTSNPN, CDR2 SVGIG, per germline (reference sequence).

The chain carries TRBV12-3 or TRBV12-4 and TRBJ2-3; D call uncertain. The CDR3 consists of 12 residues. V shed 7 bases and J shed 4 bases, with 9 bases lying between them. CDR3 DNA sequence: TGTGCCAGCACCCAGAAGGCAGATACGCAGTATTTT. It yields the protein CASTQKADTQYF.

The CDR3 DNA reads TGTGCCAGCAGCTTTAGTGTGCGGGGGCATGAAAAACTGTTTTTT. Translation: CASSFSVRGHEKLFF. V gene TRBV5-6 combines with J gene TRBJ1-4; D is possibly TRBD1 (6 bases). From germline, CDR1 is SGHDT and CDR2 YYEEEE. V was clipped by 2 bases and J by 6 bases, with 14 bases between them. There are 15 residues in the CDR3.

The chain joins TRBV6-1 to TRBJ1-5; 9 nucleotides match TRBD1. The germline V gene has CDR1 MNHNS and CDR2 SASEGT. CDR3 size: 16 residues. With 3 bases clipped from V and 1 base from J, the junction kept 4 bases outside the gene matches. The chain's CDR3 is CASSETGGWSNQPQHF. Here the CDR3 DNA reads TGTGCCAGCAGTGAGACAGGGGGTTGGAGCAATCAGCCCCAGCATTTT.

The rearrangement joins TRBV14 to TRBJ2-3, with D unresolved. Looked up from germline, CDR1 is SGHDN and CDR2 is FVKESK. The CDR3 extends over 16 amino acids. Trimming removed 4 bases from V and 5 bases from J, with 19 bases in between. CDR3 sequence (DNA): TGTGCCAGCAGCCCTACAGTCTTGAGGTCGAAAGATACGCAGTATTTT. Its translation: CASSPTVLRSKDTQYF.

The gene calls are TRBV6-1 and TRBJ1-5, with D possibly being TRBD1 (5 bases). The germline gives CDR1 MNHNS, CDR2 SASEGT. CDR3 size: 18 residues. V dropped 1 base and J dropped 2 bases, with 18 bases sitting between them. CDR3 DNA: TGTGCCAGCAGTGAAGGGGTCGGGGACCATAGAGGCAATCAGCCCCAGCATTTT. Its translation: CASSEGVGDHRGNQPQHF.

The V and J genes are TRBV5-1 and TRBJ2-5; unclear D gene. Trimming stripped 2 bases from V and 4 bases from J, with 12 bases between. This CDR3 contains 14 residues. Per germline, CDR1 SGHRS and CDR2 YFSETQ. The CDR3, as DNA: TGCGCCAGCAGCTTCGATATGGTTAGAGAGACCCAGTACTTC. The encoded protein is CASSFDMVRETQYF.

This rearrangement joins TRBV2 to TRBJ1-3; TRBD1 aligns across 10 bases. Trimming at V came to 5 bases and at J to 2 bases, leaving 6 bases not matched to a gene. The CDR3 spans 16 residues. The germline CDR1 and CDR2 sequences are SNHLY and FYNNEI. In DNA, the CDR3 is TGTGCCAGCAGTTCCCGACAGGGGGCGACTGGAAACACCATATATTTT. Its translation is CASSSRQGATGNTIYF.

The CDR3 is CASSRNRGHEQFF. The CDR3 DNA reads TGTGCCAGCAGTCGGAACAGGGGGCATGAGCAGTTCTTC. This chain joins TRBV3-1 (or the pseudogene TRBV3-2) and TRBJ2-1; 9 bases map to TRBD1. Germline lookup yields CDR1 LGHDT and CDR2 YNNKEL (reference sequence). V was clipped by 6 bases and J by 8 bases; unmatched bases: 5. This CDR3 spans 13 amino acids.

Concerning this clone: At the DNA level, this CDR3 is encoded by other sequences in the same sample as well. This sequence joins TRBV6-5 and TRBJ1-5; 7 bases line up with TRBD1. Germline V gene sequence: CDR1 MNHEY, CDR2 SVGAGI. V lost 5 bases, J lost 0 bases, and 4 bases stayed unmatched. The CDR3 consists of 15 residues. The CDR3 bases are TGTGCCAGCAGTACCCGACAGGGTAGCAATCAGCCCCAGCATTTT. This sequence encodes CASSTRQGSNQPQHF.

The chain uses TRBV4-3 and TRBJ2-1; TRBD2 is a possible D gene (6 bases). This CDR3 comprises 19 residues. The V gene lost 0 bases and the J gene lost 0 bases, with 18 bases spanning the gap. Per germline, CDR1 LGHNA and CDR2 YSLEER. The CDR3 is CASSQERGGARSSYNEQFF. As DNA, the CDR3 is TGCGCCAGCAGCCAAGAACGCGGAGGGGCTAGGAGCTCCTACAATGAGCAGTTCTTC.

The J gene is TRBJ1-5, the V gene TRBV28, with a possible D match to TRBD1 (5 bases). The CDR3 extends over 16 amino acids. Germline CDR1 MDHEN, CDR2 SYDVKM. Deletions cut 5 bases from V and 7 bases from J, with 21 bases between. This CDR3 reads CASSPGGVGPRQPQHF. CDR3 nucleotide sequence: TGTGCCAGCAGTCCGGGGGGGGTAGGCCCTAGGCAGCCCCAGCATTTT.

V usage is TRBV27 and J usage is TRBJ1-2, with TRBD1 matching over 9 bases. The V gene end was trimmed by 6 bases and the J gene end by 7 bases; junction bases not matched to a gene: 6. This CDR3 is built from 13 residues. CDR1 MNHEY and CDR2 SMNVEV come from the germline V gene (reference sequence). CDR3 bases: TGTGCCAGCAGACAGGGGGCGTTTAGTGGCTACACCTTC. Encoded protein: CASRQGAFSGYTF.

The V call is TRBV15, the J call TRBJ1-1; D possibly corresponds to TRBD1 (6 bases). CDR1 is LNHNV and CDR2 is YYDKDF in the germline V gene (reference sequence). The V end lost 0 bases, the J end lost 2 bases, and 16 bases lay between the germline ends. This CDR3 spans 17 amino acids. This CDR3 is CATSRDPTGGDNTEAFF. DNA of the CDR3: TGTGCCACCAGCAGAGATCCGACAGGAGGAGATAACACTGAAGCTTTCTTT.

The genes are TRBV28 and TRBJ1-2; 7 bases fit TRBD1. The J segment lost 8 bases and the V segment lost 2 bases, leaving 14 bases of the junction unmatched. CDR1 MDHEN and CDR2 SYDVKM come from the germline V gene. The CDR3 sequence is 16 residues long. The CDR3 loop is CASSLTGVQGYLGYTF. The CDR3 coding sequence is TGTGCCAGCAGTTTAACCGGGGTACAGGGGTACCTAGGCTACACCTTC.